The present TCR beta chain was sequenced within a study of blood T cell repertoires in COVID-19. Per the authors' pipeline: For nucleated cells, counts were estimated from reference gene primer amplification. The assay was immunoSEQ multiplex PCR, and TCRdb's table has in-frame clones only and misses some. V and J calls and clone size are those listed in that table; D and trimming were worked out from the DNA. The sample carries 50,000 or so clones, about nine tenths recorded once. The sample was peripheral blood. This TCR was recovered from a man aged 50 to 60 with active COVID-19.

In DNA form, the CDR3 reads TGTGCCAGCAGTCCTGAATCGGGGCCCCAGCATTTT. Amino acids: CASSPESGPQHF. The chain links TRBV2 to TRBJ1-5, with D hard to call. Between the trimmed V and J ends, which lost 5 bases and 9 bases, there was a span of 11 bases. The CDR3 is made up of 12 amino acids. In germline, CDR1 is SNHLY, CDR2 FYNNEI.